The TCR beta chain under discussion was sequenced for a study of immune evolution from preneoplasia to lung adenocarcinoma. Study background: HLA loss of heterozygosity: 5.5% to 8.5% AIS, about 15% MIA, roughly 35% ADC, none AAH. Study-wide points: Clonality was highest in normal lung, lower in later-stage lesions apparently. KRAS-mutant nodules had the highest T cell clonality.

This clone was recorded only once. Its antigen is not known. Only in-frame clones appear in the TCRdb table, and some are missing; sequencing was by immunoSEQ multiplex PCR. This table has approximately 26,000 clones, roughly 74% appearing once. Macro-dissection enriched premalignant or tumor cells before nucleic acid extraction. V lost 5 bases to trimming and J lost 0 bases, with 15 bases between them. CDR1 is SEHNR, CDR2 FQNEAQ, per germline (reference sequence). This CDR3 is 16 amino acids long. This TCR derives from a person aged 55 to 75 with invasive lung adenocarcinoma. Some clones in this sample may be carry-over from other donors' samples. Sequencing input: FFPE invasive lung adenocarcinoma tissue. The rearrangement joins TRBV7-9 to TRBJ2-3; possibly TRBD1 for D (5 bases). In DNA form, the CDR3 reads TGTGCCAGCAGCCCGTTCAGGGCGGCTAGCACAGATACGCAGTATTTT. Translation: CASSPFRAASTDTQYF. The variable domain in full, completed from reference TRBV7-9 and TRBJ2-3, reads DTGVSQNPRHKITKRGQNVTFRCDPISEHNRLYWYRQTLGQGPEFLTYFQNEAQLEKSRLLSDRFSAERPKGSFSTLEIQRTEQGDSAMYLCASSPFRAASTDTQYFGPGTRLTVL.